This T cell receptor beta chain was identified during a study of blood T cell repertoires in COVID-19. Study-level background: Acute and convalescent COVID-19 specimens originated in the United States, Italy and Spain. T cells, B-cell-depleted T cells, or PBMCs provided the cDNA or gDNA that served as material.

This clone was counted once. In the authors' workflow: Amplification with reference gene primers provided the estimates of nucleated cell counts. Sequencing was performed with immunoSEQ multiplex PCR; in TCRdb, only in-frame clones are kept and a portion is missing. V and J calls and clone size are those listed in that table; D and trimming were worked out from the DNA. Found here are about 110,000 clones, approximately 90% of them singletons; the top ten hold approximately 3.4%. Germline loops: CDR1 GTSNPN, CDR2 SVGIG (reference sequence). This CDR3 is 15 amino acids long. Trimming removed 3 bases from V and 2 bases from J; junction bases left unmatched: 10.

The rearrangement joins TRBV30 to TRBJ2-7; 7 bases align to TRBD1. The specimen sequenced was peripheral blood. The clonotype originates from a woman in her forties or fifties with acute or convalescent COVID-19. CDR3 loop: CAWRATGVLTYEQYF. The CDR3 DNA reads TGTGCCTGGAGGGCTACAGGGGTATTAACCTACGAGCAGTACTTC.